This record covers a single T cell receptor beta chain. The antigen this receptor binds is unknown. Base quality data are lacking; no much larger clone is found one base away. According to the germline V gene, CDR1 reads MNHNS and CDR2 reads SASEGT. Germline trimming amounts to 0 bases on V and 3 bases on J, with 6 as the count of junction bases outside the gene matches. Measured from the cysteine to the phenylalanine, the CDR3 is 16 residues long. Solely the CDR3 DNA is kept, with 48 bases framed from the first base. Taken with the paper, the label for time point translates to: cells obtained before transplantation from donor or recipient. CD3+CD4+ and CD3+CD8+ populations were FACS-sorted from unstimulated pre-transplant donor and recipient cells taken from spleen or lymph nodes. The sample belongs to a study of graft-versus-host responses after intestinal transplantation (dated by TCRdb to about 2021). Looking at the study overall: Recipients received multivisceral, liver-intestinal, or isolated intestinal transplants. Anti-thymocyte globulin induction was given to all recipients, followed by maintenance tacrolimus and steroids for about 3 years. Bulk TCR-beta CDR3 sequencing was used to track graft-versus-host and host-versus-graft alloreactive T cell clones in the graft, circulation and bone marrow after intestinal transplantation. To identify alloreactive clones, pre-transplant mixed lymphocyte reaction products were sequenced and then compared with unstimulated pre-transplant donor and recipient T cells. A cohort of 24 intestinal transplant recipients, including one retransplant, was enrolled, and a few patients lacking pretransplant specimens were excluded. A peak of at least 4% donor T cells among recipient peripheral blood mononuclear cells was the definition used for donor T cell macrochimerism. Samples from three later patients were sequenced in-house on an Illumina MiSeq with MiXCR processing rather than by the commercial service. What the authors observed across the whole study: GvH clones were detected in recipient bone marrow, and some of these GvH clones were observed earlier in ileal mucosa or blood, consistent with an intestinal mucosal origin. In the allografts of patients with donor T cell macrochimerism, GvH to HvG T cell clonal ratios were high. The conclusions were limited by the relatively low number and heterogeneity of the intestinal transplant patients. Early after transplant, declines in HvG clones were associated with peak levels of circulating GvH clones.

The library came from the immunoSEQ multiplex PCR assay. For most patients, genomic DNA was isolated with the Qiagen DNeasy Blood and Tissue Kit and sent frozen to Adaptive Biotechnologies for TCR sequencing. For most patients, high-throughput TCR-beta CDR3 sequencing of genomic DNA was performed by Adaptive Biotechnologies. Under the source paper's analysis protocol: Adaptive's ImmunoSEQ software supplied the TCR sequencing data for under 20 patients, while MiXCR and VDJtools were used to process three other patients. To correct CD4 versus CD8 sorting errors, any sequence found in both subsets at a frequency ratio below 5:1 was removed. Because the origin of CDR3 nucleotide sequences shared between donor and recipient could not be assigned, those sequences were removed. To count as alloreactive, a clone needed at least 2-fold expansion over unstimulated cells and a minimum CFSE-low frequency of 0.002% (template counts) or 0.001% (read counts). Clones detected in sequenced pre-transplant spleen, lymph node, or MLR CFSE-low populations of the donor or recipient were defined as mappable. Cumulative frequency of alloreactive clones was calculated as a percentage of all sequences weighted by copy number. In its TCRdb copy, this immuneACCESS table keeps in-frame sequences only and misses some clones. Where compared with another copy, unresolved V genes explain less than half of these, and the others have no known cause. The V and J calls and clone size come from that table; D and trimming were worked out from the DNA. A total of tens of thousands of clones appear in this sample, 85% to 90% of them only once. The ten top clones hold approximately 0.11% of the sample.

This chain is built from TRBV6-1 and TRBJ1-2; 8 bases in between match TRBD1. The TCR was taken from a human donor who received an intestinal transplant. The sample was unstimulated CD4+ T cells sorted from spleen or lymph node cells, taken before intestinal transplant. The base sequence is TGTGCCAGCAGTGAAGCCAGTCAGGGGGCGGACTATGGCTACACCTTC. It specifies CASSEASQGADYGYTF.